A single sample gave rise to the 28 T cell receptor beta chains below, sequenced in a study of read filtering for tumor transcriptome and immune sequencing. From around 0.4 ug of RNA, a library with molecular barcoded alpha/delta and beta/gamma adaptors was made. TCRdb re-called the reads with MiXCR, one entry per CDR3 protein. The table lists some 140,000 distinct CDR3 sequences, around 14% of them singletons. Material for sequencing was a population of CD138-negative cells sorted from bone marrow. The receptors here all came from a donor aged 40 or over with multiple myeloma.

This clonotype has at least ten counts. The chain has TRBV11-2 and TRBJ2-7; D remains ambiguous. The V end lost 1 base, the J end lost 0 bases, and 7 bases lay between the germline ends. Germline V gives CDR1 SGHAT, CDR2 FQNNGV. This CDR3 region has 14 residues. CDR3 nucleotides: TGTGCCAGCAGCTTAGTGGATGCCTCCTACGAGCAGTACTTC. It translates to CASSLVDASYEQYF.

This clonotype occurred many times. The chain recombines TRBV7-9 with TRBJ1-1; D call uncertain. The V end was cut by 5 bases, the J end by 0 bases, with 10 bases between. There are 14 residues in the CDR3. The germline V gene encodes CDR1 SEHNR and CDR2 FQNEAQ (reference sequence). The CDR3: CASSRTEMNTEAFF. The CDR3 DNA reads as TGTGCCAGCAGCCGGACGGAGATGAACACTGAAGCTTTCTTT.

This clonotype was recorded at least ten times. This chain connects TRBV20-1 to TRBJ1-1; 11 bases line up with TRBD1. CDR1 is DFQATT, CDR2 SNEGSKA, per germline (reference sequence). CDR3 length: 15 residues. Trimming at V came to 6 bases and at J to 5 bases, leaving 11 bases not matched to a gene. The CDR3 loop is CSARTGGWLGTEAFF. The CDR3 DNA follows: TGCAGTGCCAGGACAGGGGGCTGGCTAGGGACTGAAGCTTTCTTT.

This clonotype has only one observation. This may be a read error: a much more frequent sequence differs by one nucleotide. Since the CDR3 does not end with the conserved phenylalanine or tryptophan, this likely comes from a read error. In DNA form, the CDR3 reads TGTGCCAGCAGGGAAGGGAGACAGCCCCAGCATTCT. Its translation is CASREGRQPQHS. The chain carries TRBV12-3 or TRBV12-4 and TRBJ1-5, with no clear D. The V end was cut by 6 bases, the J end by 7 bases, with 10 bases between. CDR3 length: 12 amino acids.

This clonotype was recorded at least ten times. The chain employs TRBV20-1 and TRBJ1-1, with D unresolved. V lost 3 bases and J 0 bases, leaving 11 bases between the germline ends. The CDR3 sequence is 14 residues long. Germline-derived CDR1 and CDR2 are DFQATT and SNEGSKA (reference sequence). The CDR3 reads CSARERNLNTEAFF. CDR3 coding DNA: TGCAGTGCTAGGGAGAGAAATTTGAACACTGAAGCTTTCTTT.

The table lists this clonotype with many counts. V gene TRBV14 combines with J gene TRBJ1-4; no clear D gene. This CDR3 comprises 19 residues. V lost 4 bases and J lost 5, with 26 bases in between. CDR1 SGHDN and CDR2 FVKESK come from the germline V gene. CDR3 sequence (DNA): TGTGCCAGCAGCCGGATACCTGTACGGGCGACTACCCGCAATGAAAAACTGTTTTTT. Translation: CASSRIPVRATTRNEKLFF.

The chain is built from TRBV20-1 and TRBJ2-1, with D unclear. V was cut by 3 bases and J by 1 base, with 19 bases left in between. Germline V lookup: CDR1 DFQATT, CDR2 SNEGSKA (reference sequence). The CDR3 is 17 residues long. CDR3 sequence reads: CSASGSAGVASYNEQFF. In DNA form, the CDR3 reads TGCAGTGCTAGCGGCAGCGCCGGAGTTGCGTCCTACAATGAGCAGTTCTTC.

A word on this clonotype: It may be a read error: a sequence one base away is much more abundant. This chain joins TRBV11-2 and TRBJ2-1; 11 nucleotides match TRBD2. Germline CDR1 SGHAT, CDR2 FQNNGV. This CDR3 is 16 amino acids long. The CDR3: CASSFQTSGGDNKQFF. The CDR3 coding sequence is TGTGCCAGCAGCTTCCAAACTAGCGGGGGTGACAATAAGCAGTTCTTC.

The sample holds a few counts of this clonotype. This chain links TRBV7-2 with TRBJ1-2, with D unresolved. Trimming cost V 5 bases and J 8 bases, with 9 bases left between them. Germline V gene sequence: CDR1 SGHTA, CDR2 FQGNSA. The CDR3 has 11 amino acids. As DNA, the CDR3 is TGTGCCAGCAGCCAAATAGGCGGCTACACCTTC. Translated, it gives CASSQIGGYTF.

The chain joins TRBV7-9 to TRBJ1-2; no firm D call. V was clipped by 1 base and J by 2 bases, with 14 bases between them. The CDR3 contains 16 residues. Germline V gene data show CDR1 as SEHNR and CDR2 as FQNEAQ (reference sequence). CDR3 coding DNA: TGTGCCAGCAGCTTAGGCTCGGCAAGGGAAAACTATGGCTACACCTTC. Amino acids: CASSLGSARENYGYTF. The full variable domain, with the rest looked up from reference TRBV7-9 and TRBJ1-2, is DTGVSQNPRHKITKRGQNVTFRCDPISEHNRLYWYRQTLGQGPEFLTYFQNEAQLEKSRLLSDRFSAERPKGSFSTLEIQRTEQGDSAMYLCASSLGSARENYGYTFGSGTRLTVV.

The CDR3 region is CASSTRRQGVSYEQYF. CDR3 sequence (DNA): TGTGCCAGTAGTACGCGAAGACAGGGGGTCAGCTACGAGCAGTACTTC. V gene TRBV19 combines with J gene TRBJ2-7; 9 positions match TRBD1. Unmatched junction bases numbered 10, after V lost 4 bases and J lost 3 bases. Germline CDR1 and CDR2: LNHDA and SQIVND (reference sequence). There are 16 residues in the CDR3.

The chain is built from TRBV6-2 or TRBV6-3 and TRBJ2-7; TRBD2 matches 7 bases. The CDR3 totals 17 residues. The germline V gene has CDR1 MNHEY and CDR2 SVGEGT. The ends lost 4 bases at V and 5 bases at J; junction bases unmatched: 17. CDR3 region: CASSFKVLWAGVDEQYF. As DNA, the CDR3 is TGTGCCAGCAGTTTTAAAGTTCTCTGGGCGGGAGTCGACGAGCAGTACTTC.

At least ten counts were recorded for this clonotype. The chain links TRBV15 to TRBJ2-5, with no clear D. The CDR3 contains 13 residues. The V and J ends lost 3 bases and 4 bases respectively, with 9 bases between them. Germline CDR1 LNHNV, CDR2 YYDKDF (reference sequence). Here the CDR3 reads CATSSGSRETQYF. CDR3 nucleotide sequence: TGTGCCACCAGCAGCGGATCTCGAGAGACCCAGTACTTC.

This clonotype was seen many times. Relative to the germline gene, one junction end is altered; a read error may explain this. The genes are TRBV24-1 and TRBJ2-1; 9 bases map to TRBD2. This CDR3 is 16 amino acids long. From germline, CDR1 is KGHDR and CDR2 SFDVKD. CDR3 DNA sequence: TGTGCCACCAGTGATTTTATAGCGGGAGCTTACAATGAGCAGTCCTTC. Translating it yields CATSDFIAGAYNEQSF.

This clonotype was recorded many times. The chain has TRBV7-9 and TRBJ2-3; no reliable D call. CDR1 is SEHNR and CDR2 is FQNEAQ in the germline V gene (reference sequence). Trimming took 3 bases from V and 3 from J, leaving 4 bases between them. The CDR3 contains 12 residues. The CDR3, as DNA: TGTGCCAGCAGCTTTTATACAGATACGCAGTATTTT. Translated, it gives CASSFYTDTQYF.

This clonotype was detected a few times. The chain has TRBV5-1 and TRBJ2-1; the match to TRBD2 covers 9 bases. The germline V gene encodes CDR1 SGHRS and CDR2 YFSETQ. The CDR3 totals 16 residues. Losses at the gene ends were 5 bases for V and 10 bases for J; bases not matched to a gene: 16. The CDR3 sequence is CASSPEEGGRDQEQFF. The CDR3 DNA reads as TGCGCCAGCAGTCCCGAGGAAGGCGGGAGGGACCAAGAGCAGTTCTTC.

This clonotype was seen repeatedly, ten times or more. The DNA of the CDR3 is TGTGCCAGCAGCCAAGATGACCGGGACTTTACCTACGAGCAGTACTTC. Amino acid sequence: CASSQDDRDFTYEQYF. The chain employs TRBV3-1 and TRBJ2-7, with D possibly TRBD2 on 6 matching bases. Germline V gene sequence: CDR1 LGHDT, CDR2 YNNKEL (reference sequence). V dropped 0 bases and J dropped 2 bases, with 14 bases sitting between them. The CDR3 sequence is 16 residues long.

This clonotype came up a few times. CDR3 DNA sequence: TGCGCCAGCAGCCAGCTACACACAGATACGCAGTATTTT. This codes for CASSQLHTDTQYF. The gene calls are TRBV4-1 and TRBJ2-3; D not certain. Trimming left V 3 bases short and J 2 bases short, with 6 bases between. CDR1 and CDR2 from the germline V gene are MGHRA and YSYEKL. CDR3 length: 13 amino acids.

In its sample, this clonotype was seen many times. The chain links TRBV29-1 to TRBJ1-5; TRBD1 is a possible D gene (6 bases). Trimming cost V 4 bases and J 6 bases, with 13 bases left between them. CDR1 SQVTM and CDR2 ANQGSEA come from the germline V gene. This CDR3 region has 13 residues. As DNA, the CDR3 is TGCAGCGTTGGGGCAGGGGATAGTCAGCCCCAGCATTTT. Encoded protein: CSVGAGDSQPQHF.

This clonotype was picked up a small number of times. The rearrangement joins TRBV10-3 to TRBJ2-7; maybe TRBD2 (5 bases). Trimming removed 5 bases at V and 5 bases at J, with 13 bases between. Germline lookup yields CDR1 ENHRY and CDR2 SYGVKD. This CDR3 region has 13 residues. The CDR3: CAISPSGNHEQYF. CDR3 nucleotides: TGTGCCATCAGTCCCTCCGGGAACCACGAGCAGTACTTC.

In this sample, this clonotype turned up many times. CDR3 nucleotides: TGCGCCAGCAGCATCTCGACAGGCGATTACTACGAGCAGTACTTC. This gives the protein CASSISTGDYYEQYF. The rearrangement links TRBV5-1 to TRBJ2-7; possibly TRBD1 for D (6 bases). This CDR3 spans 15 amino acids. CDR1 is SGHRS, CDR2 YFSETQ, per germline. Between the trimmed V and J ends, which lost 4 bases and 3 bases, there was a span of 17 bases.

This clonotype was detected ten times or more. The chain carries TRBV29-1 and TRBJ2-7, with 8 bases lining up with TRBD1. Germline values: CDR1 SQVTM, CDR2 ANQGSEA. The CDR3 runs 12 residues. With V trimmed by 7 bases and J by 5 bases, 7 bases remained unmatched. This chain's CDR3 is CSALGQGHEQYF. For the CDR3, the DNA is TGCAGCGCCCTAGGACAGGGACACGAGCAGTACTTC.

To note about this clonotype: A much larger clone is a single base away; this may be a read error. The chain carries TRBV6-2 or TRBV6-3 and TRBJ1-5; 8 nucleotides align to TRBD1. CDR3 length: 14 residues. Germline CDR1 is MNHEY and CDR2 is SVGEGT. The DNA of the CDR3 is TGTGCCAGCAGATGGGACAGGTTCCATCAGCCCCAGCGTTTT. As protein: CASRWDRFHQPQRF.

This sequence joins TRBV7-2 and TRBJ2-7, with D perhaps matching TRBD2 (6 bases). There are 18 residues in the CDR3. Per germline, CDR1 SGHTA and CDR2 FQGNSA. Trimming left V 5 bases short and J 3 bases short, with 26 bases between. CDR3 amino acids: CASSPPLGTGDRGYEQYF. CDR3 nucleotides: TGTGCCAGCAGCCCCCCCTTGGGGACGGGGGACCGAGGCTACGAGCAGTACTTC.

In its sample, this clonotype was seen many times. V is TRBV7-7 and J is TRBJ1-5, with D hard to call. CDR3 length: 15 residues. The germline V and J ends were trimmed by 2 bases and 9 bases, with 17 bases remaining between them. Germline V gives CDR1 SSHAT, CDR2 FNYEAQ (reference sequence). This chain's CDR3 is CASSLIGPNVGPQHF. Written as DNA, the CDR3 is TGTGCCAGCAGCTTAATCGGTCCCAATGTAGGGCCCCAGCATTTT.

Worth noting for this clonotype: The CDR3 end shows no conserved phenylalanine or tryptophan, and so a read error is likely. The chain joins TRBV29-1 to TRBJ2-1; 8 bases align to TRBD2. Trimming took 6 bases from V and 7 from J; bases not matched to a gene: 5. CDR3 size: 12 residues. Germline values: CDR1 SQVTM, CDR2 ANQGSEA. CDR3: CSVEASGNEQFL. The CDR3 coding sequence is TGCAGCGTCGAGGCTAGCGGGAATGAGCAGTTCCTC.

This clonotype was recorded many times. V usage is TRBV24-1 and J usage is TRBJ2-2, with D perhaps assigned TRBD1 or TRBD2 (6 bases each). Germline CDR1 reads KGHDR; CDR2 reads SFDVKD. The CDR3 loop spans 15 amino acids. V was shortened by 12 bases and J by 0 bases, with 16 bases between the two germline ends. The CDR3 is CAYQRGGTNTGELFF. In DNA form, the CDR3 reads TGTGCCTACCAAAGAGGGGGGACGAACACCGGGGAGCTGTTTTTT.

The table lists this clonotype with many counts. The chain couples TRBV20-1 to TRBJ2-1; D may be TRBD1 or TRBD2 (5 bases each). This CDR3 is 13 amino acids long. The germline CDR1 and CDR2 sequences are DFQATT and SNEGSKA (reference sequence). The CDR3 spells CTAELDSGGLQFF. DNA for the CDR3: TGCACCGCGGAACTTGATTCTGGGGGTTTGCAGTTCTTC.